This T cell receptor beta chain was found in a study of blood T cells in healthy people across ages (dated by TCRdb to between 2014 and 2017). Turning to the overall study: In model experiments, template switching captured roughly one uniquely barcoded TCR beta cDNA molecule for every two T cells. The donors were divided into four age groups: young (average roughly 15 years), middle-aged (approximately 39), aged (around 67) and long-lived (roughly 82). Using the same blood draw, the study looked at two additional independent replicas of 1 million unique cDNA reads for two donors, one aged 18 to 30 and the other aged 80 or older. To avoid experimental bias, donors of different ages were randomly spread across the sequencing lanes. The study measured age-related changes in TCR beta repertoire diversity using deep sequencing normalized with unique cDNA molecular identifiers.

On this clonotype itself: No antigen is known for it. Base qualities are not at hand, and no much larger clone is one base apart.

The 39 donors, aged about 6 to 100 years, were systemically healthy Caucasian individuals from Russia. Each donor gave ten milliliters of peripheral blood, collected into EDTA-treated Vacutainer tubes. PBMCs were isolated by Ficoll-Paque density-gradient centrifugation, with at least 6 million obtained per sample. Total RNA, at least 5.5 micrograms per sample, was extracted from PBMCs with Trizol reagent. For every donor, an aliquot of PBMCs went through flow cytometry to measure the percentages of naive CD45RAhigh/CD27high T cells. V is shortened by 0 bases, J by 11 bases, and the region joining them spans 13 bases. The CDR3 holds 13 amino acids from the cysteine to the phenylalanine. The read is trimmed to its CDR3 DNA, 39 bases read in frame from base 1. Via the germline V gene (reference sequence), CDR1 is MNHNY and CDR2 SVGAGI. What the study reported, not specific to this receptor: Bulk unsorted PBMC profiling prevented conclusive comparison of naive and antigen-experienced compartments. Compared with the aged group, more naive CD4+ T cells, fewer expanded clones and increased TCR diversity were shown by the long-lived group, suggesting age selection. Observed TCR beta diversity correlated strongly with the percentage of naive T cells measured by flow cytometry. Observed TCR beta diversity per million T cells fell roughly linearly with age, and a significant reduction was already apparent by age about 36. Donor CMV infection status was unknown, potentially confounding age-related changes in expanded clonotypes. Total diversity estimates from one million sequenced T cells were considered lower bounds and underestimates.

Receptors were amplified or captured by 5' RACE. The listed sequencing device is Illumina HiSeq 2500. The second PCR ran for about 6 to 11 cycles and used a J-beta primer mix along with a sample-barcoded 5' primer. A template-switch 5' adaptor carrying 12 random nucleotides introduced a unique molecular identifier onto each TCR beta cDNA molecule. Each sample yielded at least 3 million CDR3-containing paired-end reads. First-strand cDNA synthesis was performed from all RNA using the Mint cDNA synthesis kit, with priming by a TRBC-specific oligonucleotide. Following uracil-DNA glycosylase treatment, all cDNA underwent a first 18-cycle PCR with the universal primers M1SS and BC2_uni_R. On the study's bioinformatics: Normalization of each sample was performed by random selection of 1 million high-quality reads, each carrying a distinct molecular identifier. Instead of being binned into consensus sequences, reads with shared molecular identifiers were discarded. MiTCR, with a Q25 quality threshold and the strictest error-elimination algorithm, was used for CDR3 identification, clonotype clustering and error correction. A nonparametric unseen species model with Euler transformation was used to estimate lower-bound total TCR beta diversity. In TCRdb, the public reads were trimmed at Q25 with fastp and aligned with MiXCR, with productive beta chains retained. Each entry merges the rows of one CDR3 protein and shows their most common DNA and genes. The V and J calls and clone size come from TCRdb's table, not from the authors' own analysis. The sample table records about 2 million distinct CDR3 sequences; approximately 50% of these occur just once. The biggest ten clones account for about 2.1% of the sample.

This receptor was taken from a woman in her thirties or forties in good health. The V and J segments used are TRBV6-6 and TRBJ2-5; the D region possibly corresponds to TRBD1 (6 bases align). The sample was blood. CDR3 region: CASSYSRDNEQYF. The DNA sequence follows: TGTGCCAGCAGTTACTCCAGGGACAATGAGCAGTACTTC.